This T cell receptor (beta chain) comes out of a study of T-cell reconstitution after alpha-beta-depleted transplantation in children. Study-level points and caveats: One year after transplant, T-cell counts and diversity came mostly from newly produced T cells. Surviving recipient T cells and intrathymic progenitors accounted for some patients' high TCRbeta diversity at day 60.

Notes on this clonotype: The antigen remains unidentified.

V was shortened by 0 bases and J by 0 bases, with 8 bases between the two germline ends. The V gene's germline CDR1 is MNHEY and CDR2 SVGAGI. The CDR3 extends over 15 amino acids. The TCRbeta library incorporated unique molecular identifiers. TCRdb re-analysed the PCR reads in MiXCR, keeping a single row per CDR3 protein. Of approximately 170,000 distinct CDR3 sequences in the sample, 11% were seen once. V usage is TRBV6-5 and J usage is TRBJ1-1; D uncertain. This specimen consisted of PBMCs, obtained before TCRalphabeta/CD19-depleted stem cell transplant. The TCR comes from a boy between 2 and 15 years old with acute myeloid leukemia, due to receive a stem cell transplant. CDR3 sequence reads: CASSYSRQVNTEAFF. CDR3 bases: TGTGCCAGCAGTTACTCGCGGCAGGTGAACACTGAAGCTTTCTTT.